Below are 14 T cell receptor beta chains sequenced from a single sample in a study of Ad26.COV2.S vaccination and SARS-CoV-2 variants. Method: immunoSEQ multiplex PCR; TCRdb's copy keeps in-frame clones and lacks some. The sample lists about 350,000 clones, 90% to 95% seen once, with 3% to 5% in the top ten. Sequenced here: peripheral blood, sampled after recovery from COVID-19. Receptors were obtained from a human donor who had recovered from COVID-19.

This chain links TRBV19 with TRBJ2-7; D is undetermined. Germline V CDR1 and CDR2: LNHDA, SQIVND (reference sequence). V gave up 5 bases and J gave up 0 bases, with 8 bases separating them. The CDR3 has 13 amino acids. The CDR3 loop reads CASSPGPSYEQYF. The DNA of the CDR3 is TGTGCCAGTAGTCCCGGGCCCTCCTACGAGCAGTACTTC. Full variable domain (rest looked up from reference TRBV19 and TRBJ2-7): DGGITQSPKYLFRKEGQNVTLSCEQNLNHDAMYWYRQDPGQGLRLIYYSQIVNDFQKGDIAEGYSVSREKKESFPLTVTSAQKNPTAFYLCASSPGPSYEQYFGPGTRLTVT.

The chain carries TRBV28 and TRBJ2-1, with TRBD2 identical over 10 bases. CDR1 is MDHEN and CDR2 is SYDVKM in the germline V gene. The CDR3 is 15 residues long. The V and J ends lost 6 bases and 2 bases, in that order; junction bases with no gene match: 4. The CDR3 sequence is CASSQLAGTYNEQFF. CDR3 nucleotide sequence: TGTGCCAGCAGCCAACTAGCGGGGACCTACAATGAGCAGTTCTTC.

The chain joins TRBV3-1 (or the pseudogene TRBV3-2) to TRBJ2-3; the match to TRBD2 covers 8 bases. V gave up 7 bases and J gave up 4 bases; unmatched junction bases: 13. The CDR3 loop spans 16 amino acids. The germline V gene has CDR1 LGHDT and CDR2 YNNKEL (reference sequence). The CDR3 reads CASNLPSGRGPDTQYF. The DNA for the CDR3 is TGTGCCAGCAACCTACCAAGCGGGAGAGGTCCAGATACGCAGTATTTT.

CDR3 nucleotides: TGTGCCAGGGGAAACGCAGATACGCAGTATTTT. Encoded protein: CARGNADTQYF. The chain combines TRBV7-6 with TRBJ2-3; D is undetermined. The germline CDR1 and CDR2 sequences are SGHVS and FNYEAQ. The V gene lost 9 bases and the J gene lost 4 bases, with 8 bases spanning the gap. The CDR3 runs 11 residues.

This sequence joins TRBV6-2 or TRBV6-3 and TRBJ2-3; 10 bases agree with TRBD2. Looked up from germline, CDR1 is MNHEY and CDR2 is SVGEGT. This CDR3 has 16 residues. V dropped 7 bases and J dropped 3; count of bases not matched to a gene: 10. The CDR3 loop is CASTPWTSGPTDTQYF. In nucleotides, the CDR3 is TGTGCCAGCACCCCCTGGACTAGCGGCCCTACAGATACGCAGTATTTT.

The chain links TRBV29-1 to TRBJ2-3; D tentatively fits TRBD1 or TRBD2 (6 bases each). This CDR3 has 14 amino acids. In germline, CDR1 is SQVTM, CDR2 ANQGSEA. V lost 1 base and J 0 bases, leaving 8 bases between the germline ends. The CDR3 spells CSVEGGASTDTQYF. The CDR3 DNA reads TGCAGCGTTGAAGGGGGGGCTAGCACAGATACGCAGTATTTT.

This chain joins TRBV11-3 and TRBJ2-4, with 8 positions matching TRBD1. The CDR3 length is 13 residues. The junction had 6 bases not matched to a gene; V was cut back by 5 bases and J by 9 bases. Germline V lookup: CDR1 SGHNT, CDR2 YENEEA. CDR3 protein: CASSVTGASIQYF. CDR3 nucleotides: TGTGCCAGCAGCGTGACAGGGGCGAGCATTCAGTACTTC.

The rearrangement links TRBV7-2 to TRBJ1-1; no reliable D call. This CDR3 contains 13 residues. Per the germline V gene, CDR1 is SGHTA and CDR2 is FQGNSA. V lost 0 bases, J lost 7 bases, and 9 bases lay in between. CDR3 sequence reads: CASSLARADEAFF. The DNA of the CDR3 is TGTGCCAGCAGCTTAGCGAGGGCAGATGAAGCTTTCTTT.

The V and J genes are TRBV2 and TRBJ2-7; 7 bases fit TRBD1. With V trimmed by 10 bases and J by 6 bases, 3 bases remained unmatched. This CDR3 region has 10 residues. Per the germline V gene, CDR1 is SNHLY and CDR2 is FYNNEI. The CDR3 here is CATRGSEQYF. In nucleotides, the CDR3 is TGTGCCACCAGGGGGTCCGAGCAGTACTTC.

The chain joins TRBV19 to TRBJ2-7, with D perhaps matching TRBD2 (5 bases). This CDR3 is 13 amino acids long. Germline CDR1 and CDR2: LNHDA and SQIVND (reference sequence). Trimming shortened V by 5 bases and J by 5 bases, and 13 bases separated the two germline ends. CDR3 nucleotide sequence: TGTGCCAGTAGTCCGGTAGGAGGTCACGAGCAGTACTTC. This encodes CASSPVGGHEQYF.

This chain joins TRBV4-1 and TRBJ1-4, with TRBD1 identical over 7 bases. Germline V gives CDR1 MGHRA, CDR2 YSYEKL. V lost 2 bases to trimming and J lost 4 bases; unmatched junction nucleotides: 4. The CDR3 is made up of 15 amino acids. In DNA, the CDR3 is TGCGCCAGCAGCCAAACAGACAGGGATAATGAAAAACTGTTTTTT. Protein sequence: CASSQTDRDNEKLFF.

The chain joins TRBV3-1 (or the pseudogene TRBV3-2) to TRBJ2-7; D remains unclear. The CDR3 is 17 residues long. V lost 0 bases and J lost 2, with 17 bases in between. Germline loops: CDR1 LGHDT, CDR2 YNNKEL (reference sequence). The CDR3 here is CASSQDPRASPTYEQYF. The CDR3 DNA follows: TGTGCCAGCAGCCAAGATCCCAGAGCCAGTCCTACCTACGAGCAGTACTTC.

The chain recombines TRBV4-2 with TRBJ2-2; no clear D gene. The germline V and J ends were trimmed by 0 bases and 7 bases, with 6 bases remaining between them. Germline lookup yields CDR1 LGHNA and CDR2 YNFKEQ. The CDR3 covers 13 residues. CDR3 DNA: TGTGCCAGCAGCCAAGAAAGAATCGGGGAGCTGTTTTTT. This translates into CASSQERIGELFF.

This chain links TRBV21-1 with TRBJ1-1. TRBV21-1 represents a pseudogene. The CDR3 extends over 16 amino acids. The CDR3 sequence: CASSKAGTGRAWEAFF. DNA for the CDR3: TGTGCCAGCAGCAAAGCCGGGACTGGGAGGGCTTGGGAAGCTTTCTTT.